A selection of T cell receptor beta chains follows, all from one sample in a study of CD8+ T cells in alopecia areata. Profiled with immunoSEQ multiplex PCR; TCRdb holds only in-frame clones, not every one. Among about 220,000 clones listed, under 60% were seen once. The starting material was CD4+ T cells sorted from blood, obtained at week 4, from a patient treated with tofacitinib. The receptors were sampled from a human donor with alopecia areata. Each CDR3 is given with its conserved first and last residue. A D gene is named only where the DNA matches it firmly. Rows may omit the clone size; those that give it use once, few, many or a size class.

j_gene	d_gene	v_gene	abundance	len	CDR3aa	CDR3nt
TRBJ1-5	-	TRBV10-3	few	13	CAISESGGQPQHF	TGTGCCATCAGTGAGTCGGGAGGGCAGCCCCAGCATTTT
TRBJ2-7	-	TRBV5-1	-	15	CASSPAGEKTYEQYF	TGCGCCAGCAGCCCGGCGGGTGAGAAAACATACGAGCAGTACTTC
TRBJ1-5	-	TRBV6-1	-	15	CASSEALGGALPQHF	TGTGCCAGCAGTGAAGCCTTAGGGGGGGCATTGCCCCAGCATTTT
TRBJ2-7	-	TRBV4-3	-	14	CASSQAPNNYEQYF	TGCGCCAGCAGCCAAGCACCAAACAACTACGAGCAGTACTTC
TRBJ1-6	-	TRBV6-6	-	14	CASSYGQTSPPLHF	TGTGCCAGCAGTTACGGCCAGACTTCACCACCCCTCCACTTT
TRBJ2-1	-	TRBV5-1	-	13	CASSRTLGNEQFF	TGCGCCAGCAGCCGGACCCTTGGGAATGAGCAGTTCTTC
TRBJ1-2	-	TRBV4-1	-	14	CASSQERDTGGYTF	TGCGCCAGCAGCCAGGAACGGGACACGGGGGGCTACACCTTC
TRBJ2-1	TRBD2	TRBV5-4	-	16	CASSPPLRGGYNEQFF	TGTGCCAGCAGCCCCCCCTTGCGGGGGGGATACAATGAGCAGTTCTTC
TRBJ1-6	-	TRBV7-2	-	13	CASSLEPNSPLHF	TGTGCCAGCAGCTTAGAGCCGAATTCACCCCTCCACTTT
TRBJ2-7	-	TRBV27	-	13	CASKSGTFYEQYF	TGTGCCAGCAAGTCCGGGACTTTCTACGAGCAGTACTTC
TRBJ2-5	TRBD1	TRBV5-1	-	15	CASSLAGQGRETQYF	TGCGCCAGCAGCTTGGCGGGACAGGGGAGAGAGACCCAGTACTTC
TRBJ2-3	TRBD2	TRBV4-3	-	15	CASSQLAGGLGTQYF	TGCGCCAGCAGCCAGCTAGCGGGGGGGCTCGGTACGCAGTATTTT
TRBJ2-2	-	TRBV29-1	-	12	CSVDEGPGELFF	TGCAGCGTTGACGAGGGACCCGGGGAGCTGTTTTTT
TRBJ2-1	-	TRBV29-1	-	14	CSVGVTSSYNEQFF	TGCAGCGTTGGGGTGACGAGCTCCTACAATGAGCAGTTCTTC
TRBJ1-4	-	TRBV19	-	13	CASSIQGTEKLFF	TGTGCCAGTAGTATCCAGGGGACCGAAAAACTGTTTTTT
TRBJ2-3	TRBD2	TRBV30	-	12	CAVGGGTDTQYF	TGTGCCGTGGGGGGGGGCACAGATACGCAGTATTTT
TRBJ2-7	-	TRBV29-1	-	13	CSVRQDSAYEQYF	TGCAGCGTAAGACAGGATTCTGCCTACGAGCAGTACTTC
TRBJ2-7	-	TRBV14	few	15	CASSQVPGQGYEQYF	TGTGCCAGCAGCCAAGTCCCGGGACAAGGGTACGAGCAGTACTTC
TRBJ2-3	-	TRBV29-1	-	14	CSVEDRRGTDTQYF	TGCAGCGTTGAAGATCGTCGGGGCACAGATACGCAGTATTTT
TRBJ2-3	-	TRBV5-1	-	13	CASSLPGADTQYF	TGCGCCAGCAGCTTACCAGGGGCAGATACGCAGTATTTT
TRBJ2-3	TRBD1	TRBV2	-	16	CASSKTGTGSTDTQYF	TGTGCCAGCAGTAAAACGGGGACAGGGAGCACAGATACGCAGTATTTT
TRBJ2-6	-	TRBV15	-	17	CATSRGDGQLGANVLTF	TGTGCCACCAGCAGGGGGGACGGCCAGCTGGGGGCCAACGTCCTGACTTTC
TRBJ1-2	TRBD1	TRBV30	-	13	CAWSLPGQSGYTF	TGTGCCTGGAGTCTACCGGGACAGTCCGGCTACACCTTC
TRBJ2-7	-	TRBV29-1	few	13	CSVEDRGHYEQYF	TGCAGCGTTGAAGACAGGGGTCACTACGAGCAGTACTTC
TRBJ2-6	-	TRBV5-6	-	15	CASSSWGSGANVLTF	TGTGCCAGCAGCTCCTGGGGTTCTGGGGCCAACGTCCTGACTTTC
TRBJ1-1	-	TRBV6-5	few	15	CASSYSGLGNTEAFF	TGTGCCAGCAGTTACTCGGGGTTGGGAAACACTGAAGCTTTCTTT
TRBJ1-6	TRBD1	TRBV5-6	-	15	CASSLATGLREPLHF	TGTGCCAGCAGCCTTGCGACAGGGTTAAGGGAACCCCTCCACTTT
TRBJ1-1	TRBD1	TRBV29-1	-	15	CSARDSPAGDTEAFF	TGCAGCGCCCGGGACAGCCCTGCCGGGGACACTGAAGCTTTCTTT
TRBJ1-6	-	TRBV7-9	few	17	CASSFNPGAGRNSPLHF	TGTGCCAGCAGCTTCAACCCTGGGGCAGGGAGGAATTCACCCCTCCACTTT
TRBJ1-5	-	TRBV19	few	12	CASSIEYQPQHF	TGTGCCAGTAGTATAGAGTATCAGCCCCAGCATTTT
TRBJ1-1	-	TRBV27	-	15	CASATDDRQNTEAFF	TGTGCCAGCGCCACGGACGATAGACAGAACACTGAAGCTTTCTTT
TRBJ2-3	TRBD2	TRBV2	-	15	CASSTLGTSGDTQYF	TGTGCCAGCAGTACCCTCGGGACTAGCGGAGATACGCAGTATTTT